This entry concerns a single T cell receptor (beta chain). The data are from a study of T cell changes during pregnancy in multiple sclerosis. Per germline, CDR1 LGHNA and CDR2 YNFKEQ. The CDR3 runs to 17 residues. V trimming: 1 base; J trimming: 9 bases; junction bases outside the gene matches: 13. The method was immunoSEQ multiplex PCR; TCRdb's version includes in-frame clones alone and lacks a portion of them. The sample records about 36,000 clones, about 92% being singletons. The V call is TRBV4-2, the J call TRBJ2-1; 9 bases line up with TRBD2. Sequencing was performed on CD4+ T cells from peripheral blood mononuclear cells, taken in the third trimester of pregnancy. This TCR came from a female donor in good health, enrolled as a control in a pregnancy study. The CDR3 here is CASSQANRRGGSGEQFF. In DNA, the CDR3 is TGTGCCAGCAGCCAAGCGAATCGGCGGGGGGGGAGTGGTGAGCAGTTCTTC.